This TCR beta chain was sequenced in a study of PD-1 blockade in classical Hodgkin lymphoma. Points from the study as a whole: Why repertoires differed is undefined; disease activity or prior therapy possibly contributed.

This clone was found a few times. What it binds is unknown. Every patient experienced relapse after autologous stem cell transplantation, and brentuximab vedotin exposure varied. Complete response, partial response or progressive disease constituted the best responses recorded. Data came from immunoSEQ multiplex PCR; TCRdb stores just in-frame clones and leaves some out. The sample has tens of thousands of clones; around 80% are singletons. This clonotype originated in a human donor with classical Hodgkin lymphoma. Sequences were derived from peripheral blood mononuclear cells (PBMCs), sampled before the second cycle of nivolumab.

CDR3 DNA sequence: TGCGCCAGCAGCTCGACAGTCTCTGGAAACACCATATATTTT. This gives the protein CASSSTVSGNTIYF. The J gene is TRBJ1-3, the V gene TRBV5-1; perhaps TRBD1 as D (5 bases). Germline CDR1 SGHRS, CDR2 YFSETQ. This CDR3 region has 14 residues. V dropped 3 bases and J dropped 0 bases, with 7 bases sitting between them.